This T cell receptor beta chain comes out of a study of shared T cell receptors in the human thymus. Clones were read by immunoSEQ multiplex PCR, and TCRdb kept only the in-frame ones, dropping some. The data contain hundreds of thousands of clones, about 80% of them seen just once; the ten biggest clones take up more than 0.01%. This clone has a handful of counts. The CDR3 sequence is 14 residues long. Germline V CDR1 and CDR2: SGHTS, YDEGEE. V was clipped by 3 bases and J by 4 bases, with 13 bases between them. This same sample was also taken into another study, of human thymus T cells. That source adds: Healthy Finnish infants undergoing corrective surgery for congenital heart defects were used as donors. The study used thymus tissue resected during corrective heart surgery. V and J gene usage appeared biased in thymic and blood repertoires. Highly overlapping thymic repertoires among unrelated individuals were reported in related research.

The genes are TRBV5-8 and TRBJ1-1, with D maybe TRBD1 (5 bases). This clonotype was sampled from a boy younger than two with a congenital heart defect. Sequencing used thymocytes. This CDR3 reads CASSSHQGGTEAFF. The CDR3 bases are TGTGCCAGCAGCTCGCATCAGGGAGGCACTGAAGCTTTCTTT.